A selection of T cell receptor beta chains follows, all from one sample in a study of cytomegalovirus exposure and HLA in healthy donors. This table comes from immunoSEQ multiplex PCR, and its TCRdb copy is limited to in-frame clones, with some not included. The sample consists of some 77,000 clones, about 94% of them appearing once. Input material: PBMCs. Every receptor here comes from a man aged 18 to 29 in good health and CMV-seropositive. Both conserved end residues are part of each CDR3. A D gene is named only where the DNA matches it firmly. The size field is filled for only some rows; it gives once, few, many or a size class.

-,TRBJ2-2,-,TRBV6-5,15,TGTGCCAGCAGTTACACTAGCTCCGGCACCGGGGAGCTGTTTTTT,CASSYTSSGTGELFF
TRBD2,TRBJ2-1,-,TRBV10-2,16,TGCGCCAGCAGCTGGACTAGCGGAGAGCAATACAATGAGCAGTTCTTC,CASSWTSGEQYNEQFF
TRBD1,TRBJ1-5,-,TRBV19,14,TGTGCCAGTAGTGTCGGGACAGGGAATCAGCCCCAGCATTTT,CASSVGTGNQPQHF
TRBD1,TRBJ1-5,-,TRBV2,15,TGTGCCAGCAGACCTGAAACAGGGGGCGAACAGCCCCAGCATTTT,CASRPETGGEQPQHF
-,TRBJ2-3,-,TRBV7-3,13,TGTGCCAGCAGCTTAAATCCCCTGGATACGCAGTATTTT,CASSLNPLDTQYF
TRBD1,TRBJ1-2,once,TRBV10-3,14,TGTGCCATCAGTGAGTCGACAGGGGCCTATGGCTACACCTTC,CAISESTGAYGYTF
TRBD1,TRBJ2-1,-,TRBV6-5,14,TGTGCCAGCAGCTCCATACAGGGGTACAATGAGCAGTTCTTC,CASSSIQGYNEQFF
TRBD1,TRBJ1-1,once,TRBV5-4,14,TGTGCCAGCAGCCCTCGAACAGGGGACCCTGAAGCTTTCTTT,CASSPRTGDPEAFF
TRBD2,TRBJ2-1,-,TRBV5-5,16,TGTGCCAGCAGCGCCTATACTAGCGGGAGGGTCTATGAGCAGTTCTTC,CASSAYTSGRVYEQFF
-,TRBJ2-7,-,TRBV5-1,16,TGCGCCAGCAGCCCCCCGTGGGCTGGGAGCTCCTACGAGCAGTACTTC,CASSPPWAGSSYEQYF
TRBD2,TRBJ2-1,once,TRBV6-5,15,TGTGCCAGCAGTTACGGCGGGAGGACCTACAATGAGCAGTTCTTC,CASSYGGRTYNEQFF
TRBD2,TRBJ2-1,-,TRBV11-2,15,TGTGCCAGCAGCCTTGGGACTAGCGGGGATAATGAGCAGTTCTTC,CASSLGTSGDNEQFF
-,TRBJ2-7,-,TRBV5-6,18,TGTGCCAGCAGCTTAGCCCGGTTGGGGGCGTTGCGGCCGAAAGAGCAGTACTTC,CASSLARLGALRPKEQYF
-,TRBJ2-5,-,TRBV25-1,14,TGTGCCAGCAGTGGGGCAAGGGGGTTAAAGACCCAGTACTTC,CASSGARGLKTQYF
TRBD1,TRBJ1-4,-,TRBV15,15,TGTGCCACCAGCAGAGTTGTACAGGGGGGTGAAAAACTGTTTTTT,CATSRVVQGGEKLFF
-,TRBJ2-3,-,TRBV5-1,14,TGCGCCAGCAGCTTGGGGGGGGAAACAGATACGCAGTATTTT,CASSLGGETDTQYF
TRBD1,TRBJ1-4,-,TRBV4-1,20,TGCGCCAGCAGCCAAGATATACAGGGGGCTCGAAGGGGAAGCGATGAAAAACTGTTTTTT,CASSQDIQGARRGSDEKLFF